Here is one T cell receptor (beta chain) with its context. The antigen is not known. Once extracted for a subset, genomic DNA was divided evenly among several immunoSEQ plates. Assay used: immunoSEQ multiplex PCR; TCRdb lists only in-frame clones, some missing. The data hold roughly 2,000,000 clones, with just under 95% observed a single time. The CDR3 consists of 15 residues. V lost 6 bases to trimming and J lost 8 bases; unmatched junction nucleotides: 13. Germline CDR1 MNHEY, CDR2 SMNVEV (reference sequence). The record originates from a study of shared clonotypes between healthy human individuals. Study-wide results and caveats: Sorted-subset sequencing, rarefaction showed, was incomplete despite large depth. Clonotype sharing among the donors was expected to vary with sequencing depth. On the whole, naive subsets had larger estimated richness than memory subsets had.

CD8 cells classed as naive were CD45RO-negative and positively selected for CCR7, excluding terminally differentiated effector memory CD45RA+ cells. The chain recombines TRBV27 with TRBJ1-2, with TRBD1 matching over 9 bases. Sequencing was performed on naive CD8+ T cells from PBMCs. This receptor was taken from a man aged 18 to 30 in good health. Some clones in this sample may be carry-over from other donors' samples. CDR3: CASRVLGTGLDGYTF. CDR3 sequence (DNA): TGTGCCAGCAGGGTCCTCGGGACAGGGCTTGACGGCTACACCTTC.